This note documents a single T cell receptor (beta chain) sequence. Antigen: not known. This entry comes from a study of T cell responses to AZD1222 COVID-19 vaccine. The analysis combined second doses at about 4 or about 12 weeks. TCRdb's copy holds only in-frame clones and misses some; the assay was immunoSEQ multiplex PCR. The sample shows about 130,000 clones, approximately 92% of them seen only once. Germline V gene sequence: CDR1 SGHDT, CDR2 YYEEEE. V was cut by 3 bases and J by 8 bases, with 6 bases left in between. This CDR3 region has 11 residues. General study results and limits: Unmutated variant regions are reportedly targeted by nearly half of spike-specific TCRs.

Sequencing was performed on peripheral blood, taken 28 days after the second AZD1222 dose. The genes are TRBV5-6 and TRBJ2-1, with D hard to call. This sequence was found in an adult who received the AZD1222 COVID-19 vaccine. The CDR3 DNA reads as TGTGCCAGCAGCTCCTGGGATGAGCAGTTCTTC. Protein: CASSSWDEQFF.